One and the same sample provided the 24 T cell receptor beta chains below, sequenced in a study of naive and memory T cell subsets. Their recognized antigens are unknown. Overall study findings and caveats: Possibly reflecting memory cells re-expressing CD45RA, a few larger clonotypes occurred in naive repertoires, especially CD8.

Two oligonucleotides, mixed equimolar, formed the beta constant-region primer covering TRBC1 and TRBC2. Ligated cDNA was amplified by four rounds of PCR with nested alpha and beta constant-region primers and SP2. TCRdb ran MiXCR on the UMI-ligation and nested PCR reads and lists one entry per CDR3 protein. Of approximately 140,000 distinct CDR3 sequences in the sample, roughly 23% were seen once. Sequenced sample: naive CD4+ T cells from blood. The origin of the receptors is a human donor in good health.

The chain employs TRBV5-5 and TRBJ1-4; D gene unclear. The CDR3 sequence is 15 residues long. Germline assignment: CDR1 SGHKS and CDR2 YYEKEE (reference sequence). Trimming took off 0 bases at V and 4 bases at J, with 10 bases between the two ends. The CDR3 DNA reads as TGTGCCAGCAGCTTGGACGGAGCTTTTAATGAAAAACTGTTTTTT. Its protein product is CASSLDGAFNEKLFF.

This clonotype was observed many times. The chain combines TRBV5-1 with TRBJ2-1; D ambiguous. Germline values: CDR1 SGHRS, CDR2 YFSETQ. The CDR3 totals 14 residues. V was shortened by 1 base and J by 1 base, with 6 bases between the two germline ends. This chain's CDR3 is CASSLRDSYNEQFF. CDR3 nucleotides: TGCGCCAGCAGCTTGAGGGATTCCTACAATGAGCAGTTCTTC.

Here the CDR3 DNA reads TGTGCCAGCAGTTTTACCTTAACAGGAGACCTAGCCAAAAACATTCAGTACTTC. This codes for CASSFTLTGDLAKNIQYF. The chain employs TRBV6-2 or TRBV6-3 and TRBJ2-4; possibly TRBD1 for D (5 bases). CDR1 and CDR2 from the germline V gene are MNHEY and SVGEGT. V lost 4 bases and J 0 bases, leaving 19 bases between the germline ends. The CDR3 has 18 amino acids.

J is TRBJ2-7 and V is TRBV25-1, with 13 bases aligning to TRBD2. The CDR3 contains 13 residues. Per germline, CDR1 MGHDK and CDR2 SYGVNS. The ends lost 7 bases at V and 5 bases at J; junction bases unmatched: 2. In DNA form, the CDR3 reads TGTGCCAGCAAAGGACTAGCGGGAGACGAGCAGTACTTC. This gives the protein CASKGLAGDEQYF.

The chain employs TRBV4-2 and TRBJ2-7, with D possibly being TRBD2 (6 bases). Looked up from germline, CDR1 is LGHNA and CDR2 is YNFKEQ. The CDR3 spans 19 residues. Trimming took 1 base from V and 3 from J, leaving 25 bases between them. CDR3 bases: TGTGCCAGCAGCCAAGTTGGGCCTATCCCGGGGTGGCGGGACTACGAGCAGTACTTC. It specifies CASSQVGPIPGWRDYEQYF.

This clonotype was detected many times. This rearrangement joins TRBV4-2 to TRBJ2-5; D perhaps matches TRBD2 (6 bases). Germline V gene data show CDR1 as LGHNA and CDR2 as YNFKEQ. The CDR3 covers 14 residues. Trimming shortened V by 3 bases and J by 2 bases, and 10 bases separated the two germline ends. CDR3 sequence (DNA): TGTGCCAGCAGCCAGGAACGGGGGCAAGAGACCCAGTACTTC. Translating it yields CASSQERGQETQYF.

The table lists this clonotype with a few counts. This chain links TRBV28 with TRBJ2-7; TRBD2 might be the D (6 bases). CDR1 and CDR2 (germline): MDHEN, SYDVKM. V lost 7 bases and J 6 bases, leaving 19 bases between the germline ends. The CDR3 sequence is 14 residues long. The CDR3 DNA reads TGTGCCAGCATCAACCCTGGGGGGTTCCGCGAGCAGTACTTC. Translated, it gives CASINPGGFREQYF.

There are a few counts of this clonotype. For the CDR3, the DNA is TGTGCCAGCAGTTATCAGATCACAGATACGCAGTATTTT. It is translated as CASSYQITDTQYF. The V call is TRBV27, the J call TRBJ2-3, with D hard to call. Trimming removed 4 bases at V and 2 bases at J, with 7 bases between. CDR1 and CDR2 from the germline V gene are MNHEY and SMNVEV (reference sequence). CDR3 length equals 13 residues.

Ten or more counts support this clonotype. V usage is TRBV7-2 and J usage is TRBJ2-1; the match to TRBD2 covers 8 bases. This CDR3 is built from 14 residues. From germline, CDR1 is SGHTA and CDR2 FQGNSA. The V gene end was trimmed by 5 bases and the J gene end by 4 bases; junction bases not matched to a gene: 4. Here the CDR3 reads CASSATSGYNEQFF. CDR3 nucleotides: TGTGCCAGCAGCGCCACTAGCGGATACAATGAGCAGTTCTTC.

This chain uses TRBV20-1 with TRBJ2-7; 11 positions match TRBD1. CDR1 and CDR2 (germline): DFQATT, SNEGSKA (reference sequence). The CDR3 has 14 amino acids. V was clipped by 2 bases and J by 2 bases; unmatched bases: 2. The CDR3 spells CSARRTGGPYEQYF. The CDR3 bases are TGCAGTGCTAGACGGACAGGGGGCCCCTACGAGCAGTACTTC.

In its sample, this clonotype was seen a few times. This CDR3 reads CASSLQDNEKLFF. The CDR3 bases are TGTGCCAGCAGTTTACAGGATAATGAAAAACTGTTTTTT. V and J are TRBV12-3 or TRBV12-4 and TRBJ1-4; no firm D call. This CDR3 is 13 amino acids long. Trimming shortened V by 2 bases and J by 4 bases, and 5 bases separated the two germline ends.

The genes are TRBV24-1 and TRBJ2-1; 7 bases fit TRBD1. V lost 7 bases to trimming and J lost 4 bases; unmatched junction nucleotides: 24. Germline assignment: CDR1 KGHDR and CDR2 SFDVKD. This CDR3 contains 20 residues. The CDR3 region has the DNA TGTGCCACCAGCTTGGCCGGGACAGATGAGGGTGGACCCTCTTACAATGAGCAGTTCTTC. Its translation: CATSLAGTDEGGPSYNEQFF.

CDR3 region: CASSFEGPWATAFF. The CDR3 region has the DNA TGCGCCAGCAGCTTCGAGGGACCGTGGGCGACAGCTTTCTTT. J is TRBJ1-1 and V is TRBV5-1; a possible D gene is TRBD1 (5 bases). Trimming left V 2 bases short and J 10 bases short, with 18 bases between. Germline lookup yields CDR1 SGHRS and CDR2 YFSETQ. The CDR3 loop spans 14 amino acids.

This clonotype appeared once. Since a much larger clone is just one base distant, this may be a read error. The V and J genes are TRBV3-1 and TRBJ2-2; D call uncertain. This CDR3 spans 14 amino acids. V was pared by 1 base and J by 8 bases, with 11 bases between. Germline CDR1 and CDR2: LGHDT and YNNKEL (reference sequence). CDR3 in amino acids: CASSQVPAVGELFF. The CDR3 DNA follows: TGTGCCAGCAGCCAAGTTCCCGCGGTTGGGGAGCTGTTTTTT. Full variable domain (outside the CDR3, taken from reference TRBV3-1 and TRBJ2-2): DTAVSQTPKYLVTQMGNDKSIKCEQNLGHDTMYWYKQDSKKFLKIMFSYNNKELIINETVPNRFSPKSPDKAHLNLHINSLELGDSAVYFCASSQVPAVGELFFGEGSRLTVL.

V and J are TRBV29-1 and TRBJ2-3; 9 bases align to TRBD2. V dropped 4 bases and J dropped 6; count of bases not matched to a gene: 20. The CDR3 runs to 18 residues. Looked up from germline, CDR1 is SQVTM and CDR2 is ANQGSEA. CDR3 coding DNA: TGCAGCGTTGTCCCGCCTCGGACTGGCGGGAGGGTTGGGGATACGCAGTATTTT. It yields the protein CSVVPPRTGGRVGDTQYF.

In this sample, this clonotype turned up a few times. The V gene is TRBV6-6, the J gene TRBJ2-2; TRBD1 might be the D (5 bases). V was cut by 2 bases and J by 4 bases, with 14 bases left in between. The CDR3 spans 16 residues. Per germline, CDR1 MNHNY and CDR2 SVGAGI (reference sequence). CDR3 nucleotide sequence: TGTGCCAGCAGTTACCGGGCGGCAGGGCTCACCGGGGAGCTGTTTTTT. Its protein is CASSYRAAGLTGELFF.

The chain joins TRBV4-1 to TRBJ2-1, with 13 bases identical to TRBD2. The trim removed 2 bases at V and 5 bases at J, leaving 6 bases unmatched. From germline, CDR1 is MGHRA and CDR2 YSYEKL. The CDR3 loop spans 17 amino acids. The CDR3 sequence is CASSQTSGREKHNEQFF. The DNA for the CDR3 is TGCGCCAGCAGCCAAACTAGCGGGAGGGAGAAGCACAATGAGCAGTTCTTC.

This clonotype has at least ten counts. V usage is TRBV28 and J usage is TRBJ2-2, with 9 bases that match TRBD2. There are 15 residues in the CDR3. The V and J ends lost 6 bases and 5 bases, in that order; junction bases with no gene match: 7. Germline CDR1 MDHEN, CDR2 SYDVKM. CDR3 amino acids: CASSRSGGGTGELFF. Here the CDR3 DNA reads TGTGCCAGCAGCCGTAGCGGGGGTGGGACCGGGGAGCTGTTTTTT.

This clonotype was counted at least ten times. The rearrangement links TRBV20-1 to TRBJ2-5, with 12 bases matching TRBD2. Trimming cost V 3 bases and J 5 bases; bases outside gene matches: 4. The CDR3 is made up of 14 amino acids. The V gene's germline CDR1 is DFQATT and CDR2 SNEGSKA (reference sequence). CDR3 region: CSASRTSGKETQYF. In nucleotides, the CDR3 is TGCAGTGCTAGCCGGACTAGCGGGAAGGAGACCCAGTACTTC.

J is TRBJ1-1 and V is TRBV29-1; the D is unclear. Germline V CDR1 and CDR2: SQVTM, ANQGSEA. This CDR3 is 13 amino acids long. The ends were cut back, 4 bases at V and 0 bases at J, with 9 bases in the middle. Here the CDR3 reads CSVARTMNTEAFF. CDR3 sequence (DNA): TGCAGCGTTGCGCGGACTATGAACACTGAAGCTTTCTTT.

On this clonotype itself: Since a much larger clone is just one base distant, this may be a read error. The chain uses TRBV10-3 and TRBJ2-1, with D perhaps being TRBD1 or TRBD2 (5 bases each). This CDR3 spans 16 amino acids. Germline assignment: CDR1 ENHRY and CDR2 SYGVKD. DNA of the CDR3: TGTGTCATCAGTGATGTTGGGGGAAGCTCCTACAATGAGCAGTTCTTC. Protein sequence: CVISDVGGSSYNEQFF.

The V gene is TRBV12-3 or TRBV12-4, the J gene TRBJ2-7, with TRBD1 identical over 10 bases. The CDR3 sequence is 14 residues long. Unmatched junction bases numbered 7, after V lost 5 bases and J lost 6 bases. The CDR3 here is CASSRTGGLGEQYF. The CDR3, as DNA: TGTGCCAGCAGTAGGACAGGGGGTCTCGGCGAGCAGTACTTC.

The gene calls are TRBV28 and TRBJ2-7, with D perhaps matching TRBD1 (6 bases). Trimming removed 5 bases from V and 0 bases from J, with 14 bases in between. This CDR3 contains 15 residues. The V gene's germline CDR1 is MDHEN and CDR2 SYDVKM. DNA of the CDR3: TGTGCCAGCAGTGGGGGCTTTGCGGGCTCCTACGAGCAGTACTTC. It specifies CASSGGFAGSYEQYF.

The rearrangement joins TRBV12-3 or TRBV12-4 to TRBJ2-5, with D hard to call. V lost 5 bases, J lost 5 bases, and 6 bases lay in between. The CDR3 length is 11 residues. As DNA, the CDR3 is TGTGCCAGCAGTCAGGCGGAGACCCAGTACTTC. This sequence encodes CASSQAETQYF.